The 18 T cell receptor beta chains given below trace back to one sample, sequenced in a study of T cell repertoires in aging, cancer and after chemotherapy. The template was genomic DNA from peripheral blood, not RNA. Multiplex touch-down PCR with TRB-A/B primers amplified rearranged V-D-J TRB sequences. TCRdb reprocessed the multiplex PCR reads via MiXCR and lists one record per CDR3 protein. The sample has just over 1,000 distinct CDR3 sequences, 30% seen once. Sequenced material: blood. These receptor sequences come from a human donor with a solid tumor.

This clonotype is termed large. This rearrangement joins TRBV19 to TRBJ1-2, with TRBD1 as a possible D gene (5 bases). Germline V gene sequence: CDR1 LNHDA, CDR2 SQIVND (reference sequence). The V end was cut by 7 bases, the J end by 4 bases, with 16 bases between. The CDR3 runs to 14 residues. The CDR3 is CASNNPGHIYGYTF. The CDR3 DNA sequence: TGTGCCAGTAACAACCCCGGACACATCTATGGCTACACCTTC.

Within the sample, this clonotype is large. The chain uses TRBV6-1 and TRBJ2-1, with 15 bases matching TRBD2. V shed 8 bases, J shed 9 bases, and the junction held 8 bases outside the gene matches. CDR1 MNHNS and CDR2 SASEGT come from the germline V gene. This CDR3 region has 15 residues. For the CDR3, the DNA is TGTGCCAGCCGCCGAGGGACTAGCGGGAGGAGTGAGCAGTTCTTC. Translating gives CASRRGTSGRSEQFF.

V gene TRBV28 combines with J gene TRBJ2-2, with D perhaps matching TRBD2 (5 bases). V gave up 7 bases and J gave up 6 bases, with 18 bases separating them. This CDR3 is 15 amino acids long. Germline CDR1 and CDR2: MDHEN and SYDVKM. The CDR3 DNA is TGTGCCAGCACCCCTCCAGGCGGGCGGGCCGGGGAGCTGTTTTTT. Protein: CASTPPGGRAGELFF.

The chain carries TRBV18 and TRBJ2-5; 7 bases map to TRBD1. In germline, CDR1 is KGHSH, CDR2 LQKENI. After removal of 0 bases from V and 4 bases from J, the junction contained 2 bases not matched to a gene. CDR3 length: 14 amino acids. CDR3 DNA: TGTGCCAGCTCACCACCGACAGGGCTAGAGACCCAGTACTTC. Residues: CASSPPTGLETQYF. The full variable domain, in which reference TRBV18 and TRBJ2-5 provide the parts outside the CDR3, is NAGVMQNPRHLVRRRGQEARLRCSPMKGHSHVYWYRQLPEEGLKFMVYLQKENIIDESGMPKERFSAEFPKEGPSILRIQQVVRGDSAAYFCASSPPTGLETQYFGPGTRLLVL.

J is TRBJ2-5 and V is TRBV28; D gene ambiguous. Germline CDR1 MDHEN, CDR2 SYDVKM. Trimming took 6 bases from V and 9 from J, leaving 20 bases between them. The CDR3 sequence is 14 residues long. CDR3 protein: CASSPRFYPMAQYF. The CDR3 nucleotides are TGTGCCAGCAGCCCCCGGTTTTACCCCATGGCCCAGTACTTC.

The V call is TRBV27, the J call TRBJ1-6; 8 positions agree with TRBD1. The CDR3 has 12 residues. After removal of 10 bases from V and 10 bases from J, the junction contained 6 bases not matched to a gene. Germline CDR1 and CDR2: MNHEY and SMNVEV (reference sequence). The CDR3 bases are TGTGCCACCGCAGGGGGCCTCTCACCCCTCCACTTT. As protein: CATAGGLSPLHF.

This clonotype is labeled large. The J gene is TRBJ2-1, the V gene TRBV27; 9 bases are shared with TRBD1. Germline assignment: CDR1 MNHEY and CDR2 SMNVEV (reference sequence). The V gene end was trimmed by 9 bases and the J gene end by 8 bases; junction bases not matched to a gene: 11. This CDR3 contains 14 residues. In DNA form, the CDR3 reads TGTGCCAGTTGGGCGGGACAGGGTCTCCATGAGCAGTTCTTC. Its translation is CASWAGQGLHEQFF.

This clonotype was observed a handful of times. The chain links TRBV20-1 to TRBJ2-1; 10 bases align to TRBD2. Germline trimming cut 0 bases from V and 3 bases from J; bases unmatched to any gene: 2. The CDR3 runs 15 residues. Germline loops: CDR1 DFQATT, CDR2 SNEGSKA (reference sequence). The CDR3 DNA reads TGCAGTGCTAGAGATCTAGCGGGAGACTACAATGAGCAGTTCTTC. It translates to CSARDLAGDYNEQFF.

Notes on this clonotype: A much larger clonotype is one base distant, so this may be a read error. V usage is TRBV20-1 and J usage is TRBJ2-1; the match to TRBD2 covers 7 bases. Per the germline V gene, CDR1 is DFQATT and CDR2 is SNEGSKA (reference sequence). The CDR3 is 13 amino acids. V dropped 4 bases and J dropped 12; count of bases not matched to a gene: 12. CDR3 coding DNA: TGCAGTGCTACGGGTCCCGCGGGAGTGTGGCAGTTCTTC. It encodes CSATGPAGVWQFF.

By frequency in the sample, this clonotype is large (0.1 to 1%). The chain recombines TRBV11-1 with TRBJ1-2; D not resolved. The germline V gene has CDR1 SGHAT and CDR2 FQDESV (reference sequence). The CDR3 is 15 amino acids. V was pared by 3 bases and J by 5 bases, with 16 bases between. CDR3 loop: CASSLRPRGGYGYTF. The CDR3 DNA follows: TGTGCCAGCAGCTTGAGGCCCCGAGGAGGATATGGCTACACCTTC. The whole variable domain, filled in from reference TRBV11-1 and TRBJ1-2, reads EAEVAQSPRYKITEKSQAVAFWCDPISGHATLYWYRQILGQGPELLVQFQDESVVDDSQLPKDRFSAERLKGVDSTLKIQPAELGDSAMYLCASSLRPRGGYGYTFGSGTRLTVV.

V is TRBV20-1 and J is TRBJ2-7; 9 nucleotides match TRBD2. The J call may not be correct, given that the DNA end is closer to TRBJ2-1. CDR1 and CDR2 from the germline V gene are DFQATT and SNEGSKA (reference sequence). The CDR3 sequence is 12 residues long. The CDR3 spells CSALREGGEQFF. For the CDR3, the DNA is TGCAGTGCTTTGCGGGAGGGGGGTGAGCAGTTCTTC.

This clonotype is large. This rearrangement joins TRBV6-5 to TRBJ2-3; D unresolved. V was clipped by 5 bases and J by 11 bases, with 20 bases between them. CDR1 is MNHEY and CDR2 is SVGAGI in the germline V gene. CDR3 length: 14 residues. The DNA for the CDR3 is TGTGCCAGCAGTGCCTCCGGTGAACTACGTGTGCAGTATTTT. Protein product: CASSASGELRVQYF.

This clonotype counts as medium-sized. The rearrangement uses TRBV6-1 and TRBJ1-5, with TRBD1 matching 7 bases. Germline CDR1 MNHNS, CDR2 SASEGT. The CDR3 contains 18 residues. Losses at the gene ends were 5 bases for V and 7 bases for J; bases not matched to a gene: 20. CDR3 in amino acids: CASSKTLDSTGWVQPQHF. DNA of the CDR3: TGTGCCAGCAGTAAAACTCTCGACTCGACAGGGTGGGTACAGCCCCAGCATTTT.

For this clonotype: Here the CDR3 omits its conserved ending phenylalanine or tryptophan, so a read error is the likely source. J is TRBJ2-7 and V is TRBV12-3 or TRBV12-4; TRBD2 matches at 8 bases. There are 16 residues in the CDR3. Unmatched junction bases numbered 8, after V lost 2 bases and J lost 2 bases. CDR3 sequence: CASSLTSWGLAYEQYL. The CDR3 region has the DNA TGTGCCAGCAGTTTAACGTCCTGGGGACTAGCCTACGAGCAGTACTTA.

The V and J genes are TRBV4-3 and TRBJ1-5, with TRBD1 as a possible D gene (6 bases). V was trimmed by 0 bases and J by 2 bases, leaving 20 bases between them. Germline V gene lookup returns CDR1 LGHNA and CDR2 YSLEER. CDR3 size: 19 residues. In DNA, the CDR3 is TGCGCCAGCAGCCAAGATCTCCCCAGGGGTTTGTTTGGCAATCAGCCCCAGCATTTT. This codes for CASSQDLPRGLFGNQPQHF.

This clonotype came up a few times. V and J are TRBV28 and TRBJ2-7, with D unresolved. The CDR3 loop spans 14 amino acids. Germline V CDR1 and CDR2: MDHEN, SYDVKM. The V end lost 3 bases, the J end lost 7 bases, and 16 bases lay between the germline ends. The CDR3 DNA sequence: TGTGCCAGCAGTTTGGACCTGGACGGCGCGGAGCAGTACTTC. Amino acids: CASSLDLDGAEQYF. The whole variable domain, remainder taken from reference TRBV28 and TRBJ2-7, is DVKVTQSSRYLVKRTGEKVFLECVQDMDHENMFWYRQDPGLGLRLIYFSYDVKMKEKGDIPEGYSVSREKKERFSLILESASTNQTSMYLCASSLDLDGAEQYFGPGTRLTVT.

This clonotype counts as large. The J gene is TRBJ2-7, the V gene TRBV6-1; D is unresolved. V lost 0 bases to trimming and J lost 4 bases, with 10 bases between them. The germline V gene encodes CDR1 MNHNS and CDR2 SASEGT. This CDR3 has 14 amino acids. The CDR3 region is CASSEALRHYEQYF. The CDR3 region has the DNA TGTGCCAGCAGTGAAGCGCTTCGCCATTACGAGCAGTACTTC.

The chain employs TRBV5-1 and TRBJ2-2; D gene ambiguous. Trimming cost V 4 bases and J 6 bases, with 10 bases left between them. This CDR3 is built from 13 residues. CDR1 is SGHRS, CDR2 YFSETQ, per germline. For the CDR3, the DNA is TGCGCCAGCAGCCCAGCCGTGGCCGGGGAGCTGTTTTTT. Amino acid sequence: CASSPAVAGELFF. The complete variable domain, with remaining parts taken from reference TRBV5-1 and TRBJ2-2, reads KAGVTQTPRYLIKTRGQQVTLSCSPISGHRSVSWYQQTPGQGLQFLFEYFSETQRNKGNFPGRFSGRQFSNSRSEMNVSTLELGDSALYLCASSPAVAGELFFGEGSRLTVL.